These 21 T cell receptor beta chains came from one sample sequenced in a study of blood T cell repertoires in COVID-19. Assay: immunoSEQ multiplex PCR; the TCRdb copy retains only in-frame clones and omits some. The sample consists of 250,000 to 350,000 clones, roughly 88% of them appearing once. Input material: peripheral blood. The receptors shown here come from a human donor with COVID-19, enrolled during active disease. The donor label of this sample is uncertain.

This chain connects TRBV29-1 to TRBJ2-7; 13 bases are shared with TRBD2. The CDR3 has 13 amino acids. From germline, CDR1 is SQVTM and CDR2 ANQGSEA. With V trimmed by 4 bases and J by 5 bases, 2 bases remained unmatched. CDR3 DNA: TGCAGCGTTGTTACTAGCGGGAGGGACGAGCAGTACTTC. Encoded protein: CSVVTSGRDEQYF.

The CDR3 protein is CASSWIQPTDADTQYF. CDR3 bases: TGTGCCAGCAGCTGGATACAACCGACTGACGCAGATACGCAGTATTTT. The chain links TRBV5-5 to TRBJ2-3; D is unclear. From germline, CDR1 is SGHKS and CDR2 YYEKEE (reference sequence). V was clipped by 3 bases and J by 4 bases, with 18 bases between them. The CDR3 length is 16 residues.

The chain is built from TRBV7-9 and TRBJ1-6; TRBD1 is a possible D gene (5 bases). The CDR3 is 15 residues long. With 4 bases removed from V and 11 bases from J, the gap between germline ends came to 18 bases. CDR1 is SEHNR, CDR2 FQNEAQ, per germline (reference sequence). The DNA for the CDR3 is TGTGCCAGCAGCTCAGGAGGGGCCTGGAAGGCACCCCTCCACTTT. It encodes CASSSGGAWKAPLHF.

In this sample, this clone turned up once. The V and J genes are TRBV11-2 and TRBJ2-1; TRBD1 might be the D (5 bases). Looked up from germline, CDR1 is SGHAT and CDR2 is FQNNGV. There are 15 residues in the CDR3. V lost 6 bases and J 3 bases, leaving 15 bases between the germline ends. CDR3 sequence reads: CASRPSGRSYNEQFF. For the CDR3, the DNA is TGTGCCAGCAGGCCCTCAGGGCGGAGCTACAATGAGCAGTTCTTC.

CDR3 DNA sequence: TGTGCCAGCAGCCAAGTACTAGCGGCATACGAGCAGTACTTC. Translated: CASSQVLAAYEQYF. This chain links TRBV14 with TRBJ2-7, with 8 nucleotides matching TRBD2. Germline V CDR1 and CDR2: SGHDN, FVKESK. The length of the CDR3 is 14 residues. After removal of 1 base from V and 4 bases from J, the junction contained 3 bases not matched to a gene.

The V call is TRBV2, the J call TRBJ1-2; D is undetermined. The CDR3 loop spans 15 amino acids. Germline lookup yields CDR1 SNHLY and CDR2 FYNNEI. V lost 1 base to trimming and J lost 1 base, with 10 bases between them. The CDR3 DNA sequence: TGTGCCAGCAGTGAAGACACGACACGTAACTATGGCTACACCTTC. This encodes CASSEDTTRNYGYTF.

This chain connects TRBV7-3 to TRBJ2-3; D is perhaps TRBD2 (5 bases). This CDR3 comprises 14 residues. From germline, CDR1 is SGHTA and CDR2 FQGTGA. V shed 5 bases and J shed 2 bases, with 11 bases lying between them. For the CDR3, the DNA is TGTGCCAGCAGCCTAGGGAGCTACACAGATACGCAGTATTTT. Translating it yields CASSLGSYTDTQYF.

The chain employs TRBV10-1 and TRBJ1-1; 9 bases agree with TRBD1. The CDR3 has 13 residues. The J segment lost 2 bases and the V segment lost 6 bases, leaving 1 base of the junction unmatched. CDR1 is WNHNN and CDR2 is SYGVQD in the germline V gene (reference sequence). DNA of the CDR3: TGCGCCAGCAGGGACAGGGGAAACACTGAAGCTTTCTTT. Translating gives CASRDRGNTEAFF.

J is TRBJ2-3 and V is TRBV7-9, with D possibly being TRBD1 (6 bases). Germline CDR1 and CDR2: SEHNR and FQNEAQ (reference sequence). There are 17 residues in the CDR3. V shed 2 bases and J shed 2 bases, with 17 bases lying between them. CDR3 DNA: TGTGCCAGCAGCTTATATGGGACACCGGGGAACACAGATACGCAGTATTTT. It encodes CASSLYGTPGNTDTQYF.

The chain recombines TRBV3-1 (or the pseudogene TRBV3-2) with TRBJ1-2; D perhaps matches TRBD1 (6 bases). The CDR3 is 15 residues long. V was cut by 4 bases and J by 4 bases, with 16 bases left in between. Germline values: CDR1 LGHDT, CDR2 YNNKEL (reference sequence). The CDR3, as DNA: TGTGCCAGCAGCCTTCCAGGACAGCCCACCTATGGCTACACCTTC. As protein: CASSLPGQPTYGYTF.

The chain employs TRBV25-1 and TRBJ2-7; D unresolved. Per the germline V gene, CDR1 is MGHDK and CDR2 is SYGVNS. Trimming left V 1 base short and J 0 bases short, with 7 bases between. This CDR3 is built from 14 residues. The chain's CDR3 is CASSEFGSSYEQYF. The CDR3 bases are TGTGCCAGCAGTGAATTTGGCAGCTCCTACGAGCAGTACTTC.

The chain has TRBV7-2 and TRBJ2-1, with 7 nucleotides matching TRBD2. The germline CDR1 and CDR2 sequences are SGHTA and FQGNSA. V shed 4 bases and J 7 bases; nucleotides not matched to a gene: 10. This CDR3 has 15 amino acids. In nucleotides, the CDR3 is TGTGCCAGCAGCTACCAGAGCGGGAACGGGAATGAGCAGTTCTTC. Its translation is CASSYQSGNGNEQFF. Full variable domain (missing parts from reference TRBV7-2 and TRBJ2-1): GAGVSQSPSNKVTEKGKDVELRCDPISGHTALYWYRQSLGQGLEFLIYFQGNSAPDKSGLPSDRFSAERTGGSVSTLTIQRTQQEDSAVYLCASSYQSGNGNEQFFGPGTRLTVL.

The rearrangement uses TRBV11-2 and TRBJ2-1, with 7 bases lining up with TRBD2. This CDR3 contains 16 residues. Germline values: CDR1 SGHAT, CDR2 FQNNGV. With V trimmed by 1 base and J by 8 bases, 11 bases remained unmatched. The CDR3 spells CASSLVAGRALDEQFF. The CDR3, as DNA: TGTGCCAGCAGCTTAGTGGCTGGGAGGGCTTTAGATGAGCAGTTCTTC.

The rearrangement joins TRBV18 to TRBJ2-7; TRBD2 matches 10 bases. This CDR3 comprises 15 residues. Per the germline V gene, CDR1 is KGHSH and CDR2 is LQKENI. Trimming at V came to 4 bases and at J to 2 bases, leaving 5 bases not matched to a gene. As DNA, the CDR3 is TGTGCCAGCTCACTAGCAGGACTAGCGGCCTACGAGCAGTACTTC. Protein: CASSLAGLAAYEQYF.

This chain links TRBV2 with TRBJ1-5, with unresolved D. The CDR3 runs 15 residues. Germline loops: CDR1 SNHLY, CDR2 FYNNEI. Trimming removed 9 bases from V and 6 bases from J, with 21 bases in between. CDR3 region: CASSEAPVGSQPQHF. CDR3 DNA sequence: TGTGCCAGTTCGGAGGCCCCCGTCGGAAGTCAGCCCCAGCATTTT.

The chain uses TRBV19 and TRBJ1-5, with D perhaps matching TRBD1 (6 bases). The CDR3 length is 15 residues. V lost 0 bases, J lost 6 bases, and 12 bases lay in between. The V gene's germline CDR1 is LNHDA and CDR2 SQIVND (reference sequence). CDR3 DNA: TGTGCCAGTAGTATAGACAGGGGAGGGACTCAGCCCCAGCATTTT. Protein: CASSIDRGGTQPQHF.

The V gene is TRBV27, the J gene TRBJ2-3; D is uncertain. CDR3 size: 12 residues. Germline V gives CDR1 MNHEY, CDR2 SMNVEV (reference sequence). Trimming took off 5 bases at V and 4 bases at J, with 7 bases between the two ends. CDR3 DNA: TGTGCCAGCAGTCAGGTGGCAGATACGCAGTATTTT. This codes for CASSQVADTQYF.

This clone was recorded once. This chain joins TRBV11-2 and TRBJ1-1, with no clear D. The germline V gene has CDR1 SGHAT and CDR2 FQNNGV. The CDR3 loop spans 13 amino acids. The germline V and J ends were trimmed by 3 bases and 2 bases, with 7 bases remaining between them. The CDR3 nucleotides read TGTGCCAGCAGCTTTAGTCCCAACACTGAAGCTTTCTTT. Its translation: CASSFSPNTEAFF.

The J gene is TRBJ1-6, the V gene TRBV7-2; D uncertain. Trimming stripped 1 base from V and 10 bases from J, with 8 bases between. The CDR3 has 13 residues. Germline CDR1 SGHTA, CDR2 FQGNSA. Written as DNA, the CDR3 is TGTGCCAGCAGCTTAGGAGTGTCGTCACCCCTCCACTTT. Translation gives CASSLGVSSPLHF.

J is TRBJ2-6 and V is TRBV12-3 or TRBV12-4; no firm D call. V was shortened by 7 bases and J by 4 bases, with 5 bases between the two germline ends. The CDR3 is made up of 12 amino acids. DNA for the CDR3: TGTGCCAGCACGGTAGGGGCCAACGTCCTGACTTTC. Translated, it gives CASTVGANVLTF.

The chain joins TRBV4-1 to TRBJ1-6; D gene ambiguous. V lost 0 bases and J 9 bases, leaving 6 bases between the germline ends. Looked up from germline, CDR1 is MGHRA and CDR2 is YSYEKL. The CDR3 is 13 amino acids. This chain's CDR3 is CASSQESSSPLHF. CDR3 in DNA: TGCGCCAGCAGCCAAGAGTCGTCTTCACCCCTCCACTTT.